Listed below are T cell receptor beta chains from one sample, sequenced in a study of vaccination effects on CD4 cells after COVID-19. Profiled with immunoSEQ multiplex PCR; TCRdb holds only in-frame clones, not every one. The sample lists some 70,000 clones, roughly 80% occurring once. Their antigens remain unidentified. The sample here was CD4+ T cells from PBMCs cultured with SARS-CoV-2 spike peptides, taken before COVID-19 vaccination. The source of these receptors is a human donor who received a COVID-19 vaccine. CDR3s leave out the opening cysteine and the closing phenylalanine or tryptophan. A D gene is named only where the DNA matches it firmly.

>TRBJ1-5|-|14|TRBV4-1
ASSQYPGQQVQPQH
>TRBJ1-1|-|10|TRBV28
ASSSPRSEAF
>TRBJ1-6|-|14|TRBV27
ASSPGGLPGNSPLH
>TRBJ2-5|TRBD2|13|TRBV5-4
ASSRAAGDQETQY
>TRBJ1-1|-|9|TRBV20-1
SARDLSEAF
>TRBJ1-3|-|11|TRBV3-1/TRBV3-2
ASSQGVGNTIY
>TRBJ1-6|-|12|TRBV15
ATSREGANPPLH
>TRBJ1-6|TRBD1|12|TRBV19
ASSTTGGNSPLH
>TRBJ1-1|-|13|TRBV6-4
ASSLDRIGNTEAF
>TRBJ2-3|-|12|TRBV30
AWSVYTSTDTQY
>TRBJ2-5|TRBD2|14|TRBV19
ASSRSGTSYRETQY
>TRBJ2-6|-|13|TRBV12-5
ASGLAGGGSGVLT
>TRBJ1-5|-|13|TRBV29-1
SVEDPRRSNQPQH
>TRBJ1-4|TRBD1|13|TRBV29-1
SVDLLTGPNEKLF
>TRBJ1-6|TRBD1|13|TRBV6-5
ASSYSGQGYSPLH
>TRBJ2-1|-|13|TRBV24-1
ATSDTGTSYNEQF
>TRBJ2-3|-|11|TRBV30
ACSRGGSGTQY
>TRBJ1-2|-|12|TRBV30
AWRGSPSNYGYT
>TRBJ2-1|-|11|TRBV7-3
ASSFNPDNEQF
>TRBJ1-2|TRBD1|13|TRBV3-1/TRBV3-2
ASSQGAGGAYGYT
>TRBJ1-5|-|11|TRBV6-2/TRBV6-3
ASSYGTNQPQH
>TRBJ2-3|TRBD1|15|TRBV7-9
ASSWDPRQGVSDTQY
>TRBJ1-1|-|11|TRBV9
ASSPSGNTEAF
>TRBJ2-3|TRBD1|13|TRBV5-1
ASREDRGLADTQY
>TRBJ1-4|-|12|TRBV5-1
ASSLGQGTEKLF
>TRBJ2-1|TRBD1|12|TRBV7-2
ASSSTGARNEQF
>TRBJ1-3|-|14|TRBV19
ASSSDSKISGNTIY
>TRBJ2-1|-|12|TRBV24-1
ATSSQFILSEQF
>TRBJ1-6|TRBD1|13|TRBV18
ASSPMTGNNSPLH
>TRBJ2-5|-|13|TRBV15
ATSIRTGIQETQY
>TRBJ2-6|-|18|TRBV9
ASSPSPEVGLGTGANVLT
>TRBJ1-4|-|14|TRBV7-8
ASSLVRSSFGEKLF
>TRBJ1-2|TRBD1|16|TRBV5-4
ASSLGGWQGAVGYGYT
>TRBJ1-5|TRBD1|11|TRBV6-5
ASSNRGLQPQH
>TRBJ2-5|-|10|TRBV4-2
ASSQDPETQY
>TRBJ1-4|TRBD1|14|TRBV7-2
ASSSAGTGEREKLF
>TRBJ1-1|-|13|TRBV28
ASSSPPVGNTEAF
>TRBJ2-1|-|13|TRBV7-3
ASSLGLGFYNEQF
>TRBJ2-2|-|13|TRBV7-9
ASSLAQDDTGELF
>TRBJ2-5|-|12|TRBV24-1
ATSQNRDQETQY
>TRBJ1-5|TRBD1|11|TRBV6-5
ASRGTGGQPQH
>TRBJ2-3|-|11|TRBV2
ASSTTFTDTQY
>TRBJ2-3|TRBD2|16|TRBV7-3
ASSLRGKRGGGADTQY
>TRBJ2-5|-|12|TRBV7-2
ASSLVDRQETQY
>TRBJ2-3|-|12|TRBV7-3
ASSLRQGSDTQY
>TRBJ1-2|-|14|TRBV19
ASSTGTSSPNYGYT
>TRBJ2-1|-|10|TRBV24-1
ATQAGRNEQF
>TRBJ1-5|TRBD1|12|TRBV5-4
ASSEGQGGQPQH
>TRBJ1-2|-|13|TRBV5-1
ASSLYGRVDYGYT
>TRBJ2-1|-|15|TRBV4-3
ASSQDPSGVAYNEQF
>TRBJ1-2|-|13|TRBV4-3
ASSQGGTALRGYT